This T cell receptor (beta chain) was recorded in a study of cytomegalovirus exposure and HLA in healthy donors (dated by TCRdb to 2016 to 2017). In the study overall: An earlier analysis of approximately 600 of the donors reported 250 to 300 Gb of sequence data and 120 million or so unique TCR beta sequences from about 200 million T cells. An earlier analysis of around 640 of the donors used high-throughput TCR beta sequencing to judge whether each TCR beta V gene segment behaved as functional or pseudogenic. On average, around 230,000 unique TCR beta nucleotide sequences were sequenced per donor among some 420 genotyped donors of the cohort, with roughly 20% of those sequences being non-productive. About 330 gigabases of sequencing data and 70 million to 95 million unique TCR sequences made up an early release that covered 500 to 700 HLA-typed donors. HLA typing covered class I and class II loci at four-digit resolution. Every repertoire in the discovery cohort had been generated on one and the same sequencing platform. A later analysis re-analyzed previously published TCR beta repertoires from roughly 600 donors and added high-resolution HLA genotyping to study TCR occurrence patterns. Of the 350 to 450 genotyped donors, over 65% fell in the genetic ancestry cluster associated with self-reported Caucasian donors. The aim of the study was to test whether cataloging public T cell receptors could identify signatures of past pathogen exposure. Because of strong linkage in the cohort, 4 to 6 DR-DQ haplotypes were treated as single units for association and clustering. To predict cytomegalovirus infection status, the study combined high-throughput TCR immunosequencing, statistical association of individual TCRs with disease status, and machine learning. In the later analysis, no new phenotypic data were used to find candidate immune exposures; instead, reliance was placed on TCR beta sequences and their occurrence across donors. In addition to the first cohort of approximately 670 subjects, a separate validation cohort of around 110 different subjects was used. Using immunosequencing, the study profiled T cell repertoires from fewer than 700 subjects and related those repertoires to cytomegalovirus serostatus. The number of typed donors differed by locus: 629-630 for A, B, C, DRB1 and DQB1; some 540 for DQA1; 606 for DPA1; and 450 to 480 for DPB1. A later genetic analysis took genome-wide SNP genotypes for about three fifths of the 666 donors and used that subset as a discovery cohort. Donor age, sex, ethnicity and CMV serostatus were compiled together with the repertoire data.

About this clone: It lacks a known antigen. No clone much larger than this one lies a single base away; base qualities are absent.

The cohort comprised some 730 healthy bone marrow donors. Cohort members were all nominally healthy when sampled, although unrecorded immune exposures were likely present. The donor tested CMV seropositive, placing the donor among the approximately 310 seropositive members of the cohort. A peripheral blood sample was collected from each donor, and TCR beta sequencing was performed on peripheral blood mononuclear cells. Genomic DNA extraction from the blood cell samples was performed with the Qiagen DNeasy Blood Extraction Kit. From the cysteine up to the phenylalanine, the CDR3 has a length of 15 residues. Left in the record is the CDR3 DNA by itself, 45 bases read in frame from the first base. CDR1 and CDR2 were assigned from the germline V gene as MNHEY and SVGAGI. Compared with germline, V lacks 5 bases and J lacks 4 bases; bases without a gene match: 8. Overall results and qualifications from the work: According to a later analysis, most CMV-associated TCR beta chains appeared to be HLA-restricted, and the HLA associations seemed to be driven largely by CMV exposure. In a later genetic analysis, a missense DCLRE1C variant was associated with V-gene and J-gene trimming of TCR beta chains, and the association was replicated in an independent cohort. The authors suggested that the approach could potentially be extended to other disease states and immunological phenotypes. Assigning TCR associations to individual alleles was difficult when HLA alleles, especially DR and DQ, strongly co-occurred. A later analysis reported that several top co-occurrence clusters appeared linked to parvovirus B19, influenza, CMV and Epstein-Barr virus. The earlier analysis of approximately 540 of the donors excluded 15 to 20 rarely observed V segments, including chromosome 9 orphons, because counts were too low. The sequencing pipeline was judged likely to have produced a cluster of highly shared sequence variants as a technical artifact. The 87-base-pair reads could not distinguish some IMGT-functional V segments, including TRBV6-2 and TRBV6-3, so those segments were excluded. The presence/absence analyses assumed that sequencing depth was roughly uniform across donors, and that assumption may not be true. A further reported finding was that TCR beta sequences accurately predicted the HLA-A and HLA-B alleles for most subjects in the first cohort. Because some donors lacked HLA typing at each locus, the association tests relied only on the typed subset. The study gave a list of some 150 TCR beta chains associated with cytomegalovirus. In a later analysis, the rate of TCR association differed among HLA loci, with DRB1 alleles having the most associated TCRs and HLA-C alleles having the fewest. Linkage disequilibrium might explain the correlated functional status among segregating V segments, but an unknown experimental factor could not be excluded. In a later analysis, HLA-associated TCR beta chains showed more clonal expansion and lower generation probabilities than non-associated chains that were equally common. In both the original and validation cohorts, the classifier was reported to diagnose cytomegalovirus status with high specificity and sensitivity. Across donors, most TCR sequences were observed very rarely, whereas some public TCRs were present in many individuals. At a false discovery rate of 0.05, a later analysis linked around 17,000 TCR beta sequences to specific HLA alleles. In vitro tests confirmed that three of the cytomegalovirus-associated TCR beta chains recognize cytomegalovirus antigens. The only immune exposure information available for the cohort was CMV serostatus. In an earlier analysis of more than 500 of the donors, most TCR beta V segments appeared in productive rearrangements about 87% or about 30% of the time, broadly matching IMGT annotations. A later genetic analysis reported fewer N-insertions in productive TCRs among donors in an Asian-associated ancestry cluster than the roughly 620-donor mean. In this cohort, only TCR beta chains were sequenced, and detectable features were limited by the absence of alpha or paired-chain data.

The library came from the immunoSEQ multiplex PCR assay. The multiplex PCR relied on a mix of 60 forward primers for TCR Vbeta segments and 13 reverse primers for TCR Jbeta segments. The CDR3 region of rearranged TCR beta genes was amplified from genomic DNA with a multiplex PCR assay. The Illumina HiSeq System was used to sequence the amplified TCR beta libraries as 87-base-pair reads. As for the original processing: A later analysis tallied roughly 80 million unique TCR beta chains across the 660 or so repertoires, and around 9.9 million of those chains were shared by two or more donors. A nearest-neighbor algorithm error-corrected the raw reads and collapsed the reads into unique sequences, merging closely related sequences to remove PCR and sequencing errors. V, D and J gene segments were assigned by aligning CDR3 sequences to IMGT reference sequences. For a sequence to be retained, a match of at least six nucleotides to both a V gene segment and a J gene segment was required. Rearrangements were called productive when the CDR3 lacked stop codons and stayed in frame with V and J; all others were non-productive. CDR3 was defined according to IMGT convention as the region running from the second conserved V-encoded cysteine to the conserved J-encoded phenylalanine. In an earlier analysis of just under 600 of the donors, sequences lacking an unambiguous match to a single V gene segment were excluded. An earlier analysis of 500 to 700 of the donors classified V segments as functional when productive rearrangements were above 56.7% and as segregating when the standard deviation between donors was above 5%. A statistical classification framework was developed to diagnose cytomegalovirus status using the catalog of TCR beta chain sequences. A later analysis assigned V and J genes by comparing TCR nucleotide sequences with IMGT/GENE-DB human TR gene sequences. A later analysis assigned CDR3 sequences and most-parsimonious VDJ recombination scenarios with the TCRdist pipeline. In a later analysis, each TCR beta chain was defined by its CDR3 amino acid sequence together with its V-gene family, and reads lacking a unique V-gene family were excluded. In a later analysis, a few hundred highly shared, low-generation-probability nucleotide sequences were removed to address suspected cross-contamination and a sequencing artifact. In a later analysis, a clonal expansion index was calculated for each public chain from normalized within-repertoire ranks of inferred template counts. In a later analysis, generation probabilities were computed with a VDJ recombination model fitted to out-of-frame rearrangements, and the resulting probabilities were checked against IGoR. In a later analysis, hypergeometric tests were used to score TCR-TCR, TCR-HLA and TCR-CMV co-occurrence, with a repertoire-size bias correction applied to TCR pairs. To estimate false discovery rates, a later analysis permuted the HLA or CMV assignments 20 times. In a later analysis, co-occurring TCRs were grouped using DBSCAN, and TCRdist sequence similarity was added for clustering within HLA-allele-positive subsets. Repertoires with fewer than 30,000 or more than 120,000 public chains were left out of co-occurrence clustering, as were a handful of repertoires with anomalous nucleotide sharing. TCRdb mirrors the immuneACCESS table, restricted to in-frame sequences. Some clones are absent from its copies; in checked studies, under half trace to an unresolved V gene, and the reason for the others is unknown. That table furnishes V, J and clone size, whereas the DNA furnished D and trimming. The sample profile shows approximately 160,000 clones; 65% to 80% of them were found once. Approximately 6.8% of the sample comes from the top ten.

The sample was PBMCs. In this chain, TRBV6-5 is recombined with TRBJ2-3; 8 middle bases align to TRBD1. The TCR was taken from a woman aged 35 to 49 in good health and CMV-seropositive. CDR3 loop: CASSPDRGSADTQYF. The DNA sequence is TGTGCCAGCAGTCCCGACAGGGGATCCGCAGATACGCAGTATTTT.